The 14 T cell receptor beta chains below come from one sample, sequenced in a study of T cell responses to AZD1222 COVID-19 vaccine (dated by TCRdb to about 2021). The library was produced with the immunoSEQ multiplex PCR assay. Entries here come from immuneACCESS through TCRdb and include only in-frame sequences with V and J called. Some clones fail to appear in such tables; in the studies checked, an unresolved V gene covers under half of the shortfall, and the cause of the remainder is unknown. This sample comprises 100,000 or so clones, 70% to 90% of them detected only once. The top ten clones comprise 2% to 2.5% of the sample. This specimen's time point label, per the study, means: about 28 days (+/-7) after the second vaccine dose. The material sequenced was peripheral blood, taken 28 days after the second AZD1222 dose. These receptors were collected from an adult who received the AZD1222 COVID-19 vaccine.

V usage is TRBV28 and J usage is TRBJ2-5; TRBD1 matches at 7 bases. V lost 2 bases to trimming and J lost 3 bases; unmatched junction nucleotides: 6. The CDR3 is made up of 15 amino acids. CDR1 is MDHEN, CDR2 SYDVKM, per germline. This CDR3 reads CASSLQTTGKETQYF. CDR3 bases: TGTGCCAGCAGTTTACAAACGACAGGGAAAGAGACCCAGTACTTC. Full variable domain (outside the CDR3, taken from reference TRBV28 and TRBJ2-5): DVKVTQSSRYLVKRTGEKVFLECVQDMDHENMFWYRQDPGLGLRLIYFSYDVKMKEKGDIPEGYSVSREKKERFSLILESASTNQTSMYLCASSLQTTGKETQYFGPGTRLLVL.

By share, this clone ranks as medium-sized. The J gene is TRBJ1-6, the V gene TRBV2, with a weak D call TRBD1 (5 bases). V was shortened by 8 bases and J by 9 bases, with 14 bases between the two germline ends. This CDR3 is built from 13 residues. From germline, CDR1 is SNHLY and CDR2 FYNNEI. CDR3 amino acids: CASGHKGISPLHF. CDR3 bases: TGTGCCAGCGGCCATAAGGGGATTTCACCCCTCCACTTT.

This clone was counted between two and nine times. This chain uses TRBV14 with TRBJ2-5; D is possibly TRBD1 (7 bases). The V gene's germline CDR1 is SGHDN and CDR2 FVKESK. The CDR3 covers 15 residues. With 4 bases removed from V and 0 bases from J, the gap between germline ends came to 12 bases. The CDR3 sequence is CASSPAGGYQETQYF. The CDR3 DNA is TGTGCCAGCAGCCCAGCAGGGGGGTACCAAGAGACCCAGTACTTC.

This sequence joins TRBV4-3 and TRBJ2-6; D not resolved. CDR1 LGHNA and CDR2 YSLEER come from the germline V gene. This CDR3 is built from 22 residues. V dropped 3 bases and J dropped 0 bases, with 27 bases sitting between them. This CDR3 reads CASSHVVRSLVQIFSGANVLTF. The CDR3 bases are TGCGCCAGCAGCCATGTAGTACGGTCCTTGGTGCAAATCTTCTCTGGGGCCAACGTCCTGACTTTC.

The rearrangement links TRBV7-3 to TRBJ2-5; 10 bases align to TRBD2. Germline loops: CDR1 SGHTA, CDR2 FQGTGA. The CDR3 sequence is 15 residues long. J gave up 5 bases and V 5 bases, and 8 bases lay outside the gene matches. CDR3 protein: CASSKREGRWETQYF. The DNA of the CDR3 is TGTGCCAGCAGCAAGCGGGAGGGCCGGTGGGAGACCCAGTACTTC.

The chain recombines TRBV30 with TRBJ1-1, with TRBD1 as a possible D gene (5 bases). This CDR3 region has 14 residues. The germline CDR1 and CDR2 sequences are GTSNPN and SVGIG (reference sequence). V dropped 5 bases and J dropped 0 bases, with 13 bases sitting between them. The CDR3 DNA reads TGTGCCTGGGGGTATGGGGGGATGAACACTGAAGCTTTCTTT. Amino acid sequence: CAWGYGGMNTEAFF.

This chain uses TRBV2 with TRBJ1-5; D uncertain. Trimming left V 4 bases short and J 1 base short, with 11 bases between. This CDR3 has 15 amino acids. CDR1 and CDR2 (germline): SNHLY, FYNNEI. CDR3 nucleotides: TGTGCCAGCAGTGTTGAGGAGGGAAGCAATCAGCCCCAGCATTTT. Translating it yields CASSVEEGSNQPQHF.

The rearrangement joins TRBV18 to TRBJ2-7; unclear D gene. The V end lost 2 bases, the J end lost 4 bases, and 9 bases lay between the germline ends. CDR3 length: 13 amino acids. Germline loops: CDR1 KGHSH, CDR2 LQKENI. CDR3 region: CASSPGNKYEQYF. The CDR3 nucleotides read TGTGCCAGCTCACCAGGGAACAAATACGAGCAGTACTTC.

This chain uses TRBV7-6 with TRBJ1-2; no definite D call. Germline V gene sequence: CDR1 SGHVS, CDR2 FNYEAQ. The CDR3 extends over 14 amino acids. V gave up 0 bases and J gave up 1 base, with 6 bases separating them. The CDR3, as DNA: TGTGCCAGCAGCTTAGCGGCCGATAACTATGGCTACACCTTC. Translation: CASSLAADNYGYTF.

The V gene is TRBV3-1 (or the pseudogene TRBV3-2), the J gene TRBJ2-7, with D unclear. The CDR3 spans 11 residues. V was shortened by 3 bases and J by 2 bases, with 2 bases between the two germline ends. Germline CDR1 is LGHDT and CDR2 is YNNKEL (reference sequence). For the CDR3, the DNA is TGTGCCAGCAGCCACACCTACGAGCAGTACTTC. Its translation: CASSHTYEQYF.

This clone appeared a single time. The CDR3, as DNA: TGTGCCAGCAGCCATCGGCTATCAGGGCAGGAAAGCAATCAGCCCCAGCATTTT. As protein: CASSHRLSGQESNQPQHF. The gene calls are TRBV4-2 and TRBJ1-5, with D tentatively TRBD1 (5 bases). CDR1 is LGHNA, CDR2 YNFKEQ, per germline. The V gene lost 3 bases and the J gene lost 1 base, with 19 bases spanning the gap. The CDR3 has 18 residues.

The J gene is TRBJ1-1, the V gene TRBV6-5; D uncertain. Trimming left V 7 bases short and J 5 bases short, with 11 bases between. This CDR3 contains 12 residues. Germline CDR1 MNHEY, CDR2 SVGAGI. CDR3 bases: TGTGCCAGCAAGGAGGCGGGAACTGAAGCTTTCTTT. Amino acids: CASKEAGTEAFF.

CDR3 protein: CASSPRTANTGELFF. CDR3 in DNA: TGTGCCAGCTCACCTAGGACAGCGAACACCGGGGAGCTGTTTTTT. This sequence joins TRBV18 and TRBJ2-2, with D possibly being TRBD1 (6 bases). The germline CDR1 and CDR2 sequences are KGHSH and LQKENI. The CDR3 totals 15 residues. Trimming removed 3 bases at V and 0 bases at J, with 8 bases between.

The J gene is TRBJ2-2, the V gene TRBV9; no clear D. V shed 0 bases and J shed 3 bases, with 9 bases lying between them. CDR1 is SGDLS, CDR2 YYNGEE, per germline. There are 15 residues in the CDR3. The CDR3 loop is CASSVDFLDTGELFF. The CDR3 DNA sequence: TGTGCCAGCAGCGTAGATTTTCTCGACACCGGGGAGCTGTTTTTT. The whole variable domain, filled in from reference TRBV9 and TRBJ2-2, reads DSGVTQTPKHLITATGQRVTLRCSPRSGDLSVYWYQQSLDQGLQFLIQYYNGEERAKGNILERFSAQQFPDLHSELNLSSLELGDSALYFCASSVDFLDTGELFFGEGSRLTVL.